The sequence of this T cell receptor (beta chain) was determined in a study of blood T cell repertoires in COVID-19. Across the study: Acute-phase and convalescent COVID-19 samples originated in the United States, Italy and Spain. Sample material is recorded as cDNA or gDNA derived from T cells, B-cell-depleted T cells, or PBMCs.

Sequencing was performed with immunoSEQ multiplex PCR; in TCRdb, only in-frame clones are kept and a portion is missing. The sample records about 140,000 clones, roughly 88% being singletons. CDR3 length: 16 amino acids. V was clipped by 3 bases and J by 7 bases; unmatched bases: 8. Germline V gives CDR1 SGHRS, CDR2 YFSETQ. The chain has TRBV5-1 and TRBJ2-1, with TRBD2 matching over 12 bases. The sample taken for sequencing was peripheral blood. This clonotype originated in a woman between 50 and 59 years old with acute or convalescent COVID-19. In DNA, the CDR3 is TGCGCCAGCAGCTCCGGACTAGCGGGGAATAAAAATGAGCAGTTCTTC. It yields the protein CASSSGLAGNKNEQFF.